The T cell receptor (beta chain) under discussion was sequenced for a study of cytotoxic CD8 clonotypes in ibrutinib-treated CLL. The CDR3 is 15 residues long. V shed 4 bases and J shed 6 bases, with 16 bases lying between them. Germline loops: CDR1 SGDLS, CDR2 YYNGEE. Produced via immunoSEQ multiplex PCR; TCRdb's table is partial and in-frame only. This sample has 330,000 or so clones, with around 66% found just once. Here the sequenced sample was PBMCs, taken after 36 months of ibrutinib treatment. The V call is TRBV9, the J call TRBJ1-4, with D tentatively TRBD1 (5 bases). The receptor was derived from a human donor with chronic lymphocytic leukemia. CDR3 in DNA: TGTGCCAGCAGCAGAGGGGAGGGGTTTTATGAAAAACTGTTTTTT. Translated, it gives CASSRGEGFYEKLFF.